What follows is one T cell receptor beta chain and its context. Germline and junction disagree at one end, which may indicate a read error. Germline assignment: CDR1 MGHRA and CDR2 YSYEKL. The CDR3 contains 15 residues. These data belong to a study of tumor and adjacent non-tumor tissue in lung cancer. Across the whole study: Samples averaged about 4.3 million productive TCRbeta reads each.

This sample's RNA came from whole unsorted tissue. This non-tumor lung sample came from over 3 cm beyond the tumor edge. Chemotherapy-naive patients with new lung cancer underwent thoracic surgery in China, August–late 2014. A modified ARM-PCR protocol with three rounds of nested PCR amplified TCRbeta. One entry per CDR3 protein, called by TCRdb with MiXCR from the multiplex PCR reads. The sample yields 90,000 to 120,000 distinct CDR3 sequences, more than 55% seen once. This receptor was taken from a man aged 30-40 years with non-small cell lung cancer. The V call is TRBV4-1, the J call TRBJ2-3, with D perhaps matching TRBD1 or TRBD2 (5 bases each). Sequenced sample: distant non-tumor lung tissue. DNA for the CDR3: TGCGCCGGCAGCCCGTTCAAGGGGCGGGCAGATACGCAGTATTTT. Encoded protein: CAGSPFKGRADTQYF.